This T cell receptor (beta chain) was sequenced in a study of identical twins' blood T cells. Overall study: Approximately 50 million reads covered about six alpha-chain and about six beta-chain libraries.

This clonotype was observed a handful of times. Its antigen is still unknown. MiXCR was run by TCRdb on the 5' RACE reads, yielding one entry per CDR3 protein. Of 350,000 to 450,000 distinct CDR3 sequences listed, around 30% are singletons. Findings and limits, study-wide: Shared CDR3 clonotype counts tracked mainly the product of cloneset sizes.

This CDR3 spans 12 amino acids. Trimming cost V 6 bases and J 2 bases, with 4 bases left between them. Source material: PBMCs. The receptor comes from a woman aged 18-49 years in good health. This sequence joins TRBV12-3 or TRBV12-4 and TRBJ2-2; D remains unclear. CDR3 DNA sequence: TGTGCCAGCAGGATTAACACCGGGGAGCTGTTTTTT. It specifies CASRINTGELFF.